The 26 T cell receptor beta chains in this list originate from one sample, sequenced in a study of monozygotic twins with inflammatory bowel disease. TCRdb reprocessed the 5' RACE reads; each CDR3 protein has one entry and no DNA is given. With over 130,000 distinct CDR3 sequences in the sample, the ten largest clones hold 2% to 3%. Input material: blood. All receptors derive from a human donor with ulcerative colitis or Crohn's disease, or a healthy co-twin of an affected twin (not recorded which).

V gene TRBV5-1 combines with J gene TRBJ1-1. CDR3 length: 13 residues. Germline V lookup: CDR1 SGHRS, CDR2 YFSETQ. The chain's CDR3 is CASSWTQNTEALF.

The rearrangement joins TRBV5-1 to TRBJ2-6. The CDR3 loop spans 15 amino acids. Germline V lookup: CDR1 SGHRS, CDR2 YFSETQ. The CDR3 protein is CASSLMEPGANVLTF.

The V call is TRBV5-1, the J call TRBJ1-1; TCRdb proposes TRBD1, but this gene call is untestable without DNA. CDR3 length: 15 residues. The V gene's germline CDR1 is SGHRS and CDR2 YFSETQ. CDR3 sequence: CASGDMTGLNTEAFF.

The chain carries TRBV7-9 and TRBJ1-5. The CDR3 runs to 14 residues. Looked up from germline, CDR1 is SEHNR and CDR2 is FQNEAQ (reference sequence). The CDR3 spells CASSLVGGNQPQHF.

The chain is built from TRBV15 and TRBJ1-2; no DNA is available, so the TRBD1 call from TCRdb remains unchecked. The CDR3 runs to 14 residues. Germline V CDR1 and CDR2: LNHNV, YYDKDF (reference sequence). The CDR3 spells CATSRTGGGYGYTF.

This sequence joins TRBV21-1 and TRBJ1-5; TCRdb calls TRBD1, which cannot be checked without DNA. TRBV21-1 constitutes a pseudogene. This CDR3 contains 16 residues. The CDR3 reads CASSKDDRGLSQPQHF.

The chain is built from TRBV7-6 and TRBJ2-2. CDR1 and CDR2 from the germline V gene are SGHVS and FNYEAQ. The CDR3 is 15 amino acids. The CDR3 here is CASSPGYGVSGELFF.

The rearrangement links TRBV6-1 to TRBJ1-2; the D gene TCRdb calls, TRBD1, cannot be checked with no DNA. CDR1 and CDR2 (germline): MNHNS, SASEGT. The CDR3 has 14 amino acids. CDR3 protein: CATLATGTNYGYTF.

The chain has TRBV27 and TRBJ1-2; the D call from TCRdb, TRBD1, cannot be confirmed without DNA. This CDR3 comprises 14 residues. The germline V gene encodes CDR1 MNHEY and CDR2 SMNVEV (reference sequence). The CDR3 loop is CASSSQGGSYGYTF.

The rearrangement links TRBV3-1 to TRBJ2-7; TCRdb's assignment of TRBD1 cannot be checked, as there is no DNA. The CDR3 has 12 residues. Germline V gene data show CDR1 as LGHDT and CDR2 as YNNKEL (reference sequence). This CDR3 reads CASRIQGSEQYF.

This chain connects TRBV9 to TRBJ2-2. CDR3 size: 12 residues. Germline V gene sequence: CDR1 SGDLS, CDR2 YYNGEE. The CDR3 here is CASSVDTGELFF.

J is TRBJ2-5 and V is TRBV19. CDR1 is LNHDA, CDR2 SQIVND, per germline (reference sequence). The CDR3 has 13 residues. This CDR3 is CASKVAELETQYF.

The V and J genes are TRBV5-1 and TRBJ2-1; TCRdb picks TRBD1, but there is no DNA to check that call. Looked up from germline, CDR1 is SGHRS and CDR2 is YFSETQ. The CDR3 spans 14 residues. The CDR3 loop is CASSPDRDHNEQFF.

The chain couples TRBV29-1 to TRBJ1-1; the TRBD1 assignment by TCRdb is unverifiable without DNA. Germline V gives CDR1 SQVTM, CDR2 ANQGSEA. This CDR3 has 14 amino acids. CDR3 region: CSGGGGDRGAEAFF.

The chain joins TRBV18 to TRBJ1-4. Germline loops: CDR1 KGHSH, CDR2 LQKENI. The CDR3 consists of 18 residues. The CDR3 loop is CASSRDRLIVATNEKLFF.

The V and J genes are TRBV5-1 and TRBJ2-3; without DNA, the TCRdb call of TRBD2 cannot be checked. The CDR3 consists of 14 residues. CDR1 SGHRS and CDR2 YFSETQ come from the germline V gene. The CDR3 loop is CATRLAAYTDTQYF.

CDR3 protein: CASRETGLTSYEQYF. The genes are TRBV19 and TRBJ2-7; the TCRdb call, TRBD1, lacks DNA for checking. The germline gives CDR1 LNHDA, CDR2 SQIVND (reference sequence). The CDR3 length is 15 residues.

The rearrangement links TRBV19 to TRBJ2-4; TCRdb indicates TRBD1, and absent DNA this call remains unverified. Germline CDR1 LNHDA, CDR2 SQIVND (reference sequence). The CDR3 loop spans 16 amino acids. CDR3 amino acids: CASRMEWGQAKNIQYF.

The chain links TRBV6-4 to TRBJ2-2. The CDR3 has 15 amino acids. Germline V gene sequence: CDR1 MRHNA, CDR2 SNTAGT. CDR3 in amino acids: CASSVDGSTTGELFF.

CDR3 sequence: CSVALVGQSSYNEQFF. The rearrangement uses TRBV29-1 and TRBJ2-1; the TCRdb call, TRBD1, lacks DNA for checking. The CDR3 runs 16 residues. From germline, CDR1 is SQVTM and CDR2 ANQGSEA.

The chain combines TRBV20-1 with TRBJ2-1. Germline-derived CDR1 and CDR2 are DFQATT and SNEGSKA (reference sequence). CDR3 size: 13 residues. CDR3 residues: CSARDTSDNEQFF.

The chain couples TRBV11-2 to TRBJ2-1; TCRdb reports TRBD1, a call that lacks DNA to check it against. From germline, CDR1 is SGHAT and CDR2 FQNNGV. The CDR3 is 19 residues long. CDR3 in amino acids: CASSLEPFFGTGGHNEQFF.

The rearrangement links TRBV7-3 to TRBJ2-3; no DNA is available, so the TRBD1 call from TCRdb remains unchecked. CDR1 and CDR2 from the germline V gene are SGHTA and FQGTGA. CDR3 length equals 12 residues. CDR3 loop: CASSQNRERQYF. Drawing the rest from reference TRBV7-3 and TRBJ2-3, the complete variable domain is GAGVSQTPSNKVTEKGKYVELRCDPISGHTALYWYRQSLGQGPEFLIYFQGTGAADDSGLPNDRFFAVRPEGSVSTLKIQRTERGDSAVYLCASSQNRERQYFGPGTRLTVL.

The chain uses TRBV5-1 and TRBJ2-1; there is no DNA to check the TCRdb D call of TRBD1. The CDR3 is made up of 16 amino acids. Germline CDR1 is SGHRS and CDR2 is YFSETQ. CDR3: CASSGEQGAAYNEQFF. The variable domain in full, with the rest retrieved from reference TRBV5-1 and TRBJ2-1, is KAGVTQTPRYLIKTRGQQVTLSCSPISGHRSVSWYQQTPGQGLQFLFEYFSETQRNKGNFPGRFSGRQFSNSRSEMNVSTLELGDSALYLCASSGEQGAAYNEQFFGPGTRLTVL.

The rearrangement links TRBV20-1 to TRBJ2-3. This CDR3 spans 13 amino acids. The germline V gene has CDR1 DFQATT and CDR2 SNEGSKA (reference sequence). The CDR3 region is CSARRLDTDTQYF.

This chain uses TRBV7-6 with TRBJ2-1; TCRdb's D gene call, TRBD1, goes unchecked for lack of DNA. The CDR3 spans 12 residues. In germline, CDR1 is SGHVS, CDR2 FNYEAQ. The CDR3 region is CASSHRGNEQFF.